Shown below are 20 T cell receptor beta chains from a single sample sequenced in a study of OX40 agonist ivuxolimab in advanced cancers. Generated by immunoSEQ multiplex PCR, the TCRdb table keeps only in-frame clones and is missing some. Of about 80,000 clones listed, 85% to 95% are singletons. The sequencing used CD4+ or CD8+ T cells sorted from blood, collected in a trial of the OX40 agonist ivuxolimab. The origin of the receptors is an adult with an advanced solid tumor such as melanoma, head and neck, liver or kidney cancer.

The chain joins TRBV5-1 to TRBJ2-7; TRBD1 agrees at 7 bases. CDR1 and CDR2 (germline): SGHRS, YFSETQ. Trimming removed 3 bases from V and 4 bases from J; junction bases left unmatched: 10. CDR3 length equals 15 residues. CDR3 loop: CASSWGTAYNYEQYF. DNA of the CDR3: TGCGCCAGCAGCTGGGGGACAGCCTATAATTACGAGCAGTACTTC.

The J gene is TRBJ2-7, the V gene TRBV6-5, with a tentative D call TRBD2 (5 bases). The CDR3 is made up of 15 amino acids. The ends were cut back, 6 bases at V and 3 bases at J, with 18 bases in the middle. CDR1 is MNHEY, CDR2 SVGAGI, per germline. The CDR3 protein is CASRASSSWGYEQYF. CDR3 bases: TGTGCCAGCAGGGCTAGCTCATCTTGGGGCTACGAGCAGTACTTC.

The chain joins TRBV19 to TRBJ1-5; D might be TRBD1 (6 bases). Germline loops: CDR1 LNHDA, CDR2 SQIVND (reference sequence). Trimming removed 5 bases at V and 2 bases at J, with 13 bases between. The CDR3 spans 15 residues. CDR3 sequence: CASSPRAGGNQPQHF. Here the CDR3 DNA reads TGTGCCAGTAGTCCCCGGGCAGGGGGCAATCAGCCCCAGCATTTT.

The chain links TRBV5-8 to TRBJ1-5; D is uncertain. V dropped 0 bases and J dropped 4 bases, with 14 bases sitting between them. CDR1 and CDR2 (germline): SGHTS, YDEGEE. CDR3 length equals 16 residues. CDR3 sequence: CASSLALGTENQPQHF. CDR3 sequence (DNA): TGTGCCAGCAGCTTGGCCCTTGGTACAGAAAATCAGCCCCAGCATTTT.

The genes are TRBV5-5 and TRBJ1-5, with TRBD1 matching over 8 bases. The CDR3 totals 17 residues. J was trimmed by 6 bases and V by 2 bases; bases with no gene match: 13. CDR1 is SGHKS, CDR2 YYEKEE, per germline (reference sequence). In nucleotides, the CDR3 is TGTGCCAGCAGCTTTTCGACCCTGCAGGGGGCCTTTCAGCCCCAGCATTTT. Translated: CASSFSTLQGAFQPQHF.

This sequence joins TRBV7-9 and TRBJ1-4, with D possibly matching TRBD1 (6 bases). Germline V gene data show CDR1 as SEHNR and CDR2 as FQNEAQ (reference sequence). V lost 0 bases and J lost 6, with 11 bases in between. The CDR3 is made up of 15 amino acids. The CDR3 nucleotides are TGTGCCAGCAGCTTAGCTAGACAGGTTGATGAAAAACTGTTTTTT. This sequence encodes CASSLARQVDEKLFF.

CDR3 protein: CAWRVQGSGANVLTF. The CDR3 DNA sequence: TGTGCCTGGAGGGTACAGGGGTCTGGGGCCAACGTCCTGACTTTC. The chain carries TRBV30 and TRBJ2-6, with 7 bases aligning to TRBD1. After removal of 3 bases from V and 1 base from J, the junction contained 3 bases not matched to a gene. Germline loops: CDR1 GTSNPN, CDR2 SVGIG (reference sequence). This CDR3 region has 15 residues.

V usage is TRBV15 and J usage is TRBJ2-1, with D possibly being TRBD1 (6 bases). The CDR3 has 14 residues. V was clipped by 5 bases and J by 8 bases, with 16 bases between them. Germline values: CDR1 LNHNV, CDR2 YYDKDF (reference sequence). The CDR3 coding sequence is TGTGCCACCAGCGGGACATCGAATAGGGATGAGCAGTTCTTC. This gives the protein CATSGTSNRDEQFF. The entire variable domain, with the rest obtained from reference TRBV15 and TRBJ2-1, is as follows: DAMVIQNPRYQVTQFGKPVTLSCSQTLNHNVMYWYQQKSSQAPKLLFHYYDKDFNNEADTPDNFQSRRPNTSFCFLDIRSPGLGDTAMYLCATSGTSNRDEQFFGPGTRLTVL.

The chain is built from TRBV2 and TRBJ2-7, with 7 bases aligning to TRBD2. V was clipped by 10 bases and J by 1 base; unmatched bases: 13. CDR1 is SNHLY, CDR2 FYNNEI, per germline. The CDR3 runs 15 residues. Here the CDR3 reads CATQMSSGGSYEQYF. The CDR3 coding sequence is TGTGCCACGCAAATGAGTTCGGGGGGATCCTACGAGCAGTACTTC.

This chain uses TRBV7-9 with TRBJ2-5; the match to TRBD2 covers 10 bases. CDR3 length: 17 amino acids. Germline V gives CDR1 SEHNR, CDR2 FQNEAQ (reference sequence). V lost 1 base, J lost 4 bases, and 9 bases stayed unmatched. The CDR3, as DNA: TGTGCCAGCAGCTTAGGTCGATCAAGCGGGAGGGGAGAGACCCAGTACTTC. This encodes CASSLGRSSGRGETQYF.

This chain joins TRBV5-6 and TRBJ2-4; D not resolved. Trimming shortened V by 4 bases and J by 0 bases, and 14 bases separated the two germline ends. CDR1 is SGHDT and CDR2 is YYEEEE in the germline V gene. This CDR3 region has 16 residues. The CDR3 loop is CASSEIGRLAKNIQYF. The CDR3 DNA sequence: TGTGCCAGCAGCGAGATCGGACGACTAGCCAAAAACATTCAGTACTTC.

The chain is built from TRBV19 and TRBJ2-7; 10 nucleotides match TRBD2. Germline CDR1 is LNHDA and CDR2 is SQIVND (reference sequence). Trimming removed 3 bases from V and 2 bases from J; junction bases left unmatched: 1. The CDR3 loop spans 14 amino acids. CDR3 sequence reads: CASSISGRAYEQYF. CDR3 coding DNA: TGTGCCAGTAGTATCAGCGGGAGGGCCTACGAGCAGTACTTC.

The chain employs TRBV6-6 and TRBJ1-2; TRBD1 matches 8 bases. The V gene end was trimmed by 7 bases and the J gene end by 7 bases; junction bases not matched to a gene: 14. The CDR3 spans 15 residues. The germline gives CDR1 MNHNY, CDR2 SVGAGI (reference sequence). The CDR3 bases are TGTGCCAGCACCCATTGGGGACAGGAGGATGGTGGCTACACCTTC. Its protein product is CASTHWGQEDGGYTF.

This chain connects TRBV5-1 to TRBJ1-1; 7 bases are a match to TRBD1. Per the germline V gene, CDR1 is SGHRS and CDR2 is YFSETQ. The CDR3 is made up of 15 amino acids. J gave up 1 base and V 4 bases, and 7 bases lay outside the gene matches. CDR3 nucleotides: TGCGCCAGCAGCCAAAGGACAGGCGCGAACACTGAAGCTTTCTTT. This gives the protein CASSQRTGANTEAFF.

J is TRBJ2-5 and V is TRBV7-9; no clear D. V was pared by 3 bases and J by 2 bases, with 7 bases between. The CDR3 has 13 residues. Germline CDR1 reads SEHNR; CDR2 reads FQNEAQ (reference sequence). For the CDR3, the DNA is TGTGCCAGCAGCTTCACAAGTCAAGAGACCCAGTACTTC. Translation: CASSFTSQETQYF.

V gene TRBV11-3 combines with J gene TRBJ1-1; no clear D. CDR1 and CDR2 from the germline V gene are SGHNT and YENEEA. V lost 1 base, J lost 0 bases, and 9 bases lay in between. The CDR3 consists of 15 residues. This CDR3 is CASSLVREMNTEAFF. DNA of the CDR3: TGTGCCAGCAGCTTAGTGCGGGAGATGAACACTGAAGCTTTCTTT.

The chain links TRBV5-5 to TRBJ2-2; D may be TRBD2 (6 bases). The germline V and J ends were trimmed by 3 bases and 0 bases, with 15 bases remaining between them. The CDR3 covers 17 residues. In germline, CDR1 is SGHKS, CDR2 YYEKEE (reference sequence). Here the CDR3 DNA reads TGTGCCAGCAGCTGGAGGGGAGGCTTCGCGAACACCGGGGAGCTGTTTTTT. This codes for CASSWRGGFANTGELFF.

The J gene is TRBJ2-1, the V gene TRBV19, with 7 bases aligning to TRBD1. The CDR3 has 16 amino acids. Germline V lookup: CDR1 LNHDA, CDR2 SQIVND (reference sequence). V dropped 8 bases and J dropped 12; count of bases not matched to a gene: 22. The CDR3 nucleotides read TGTGCCAGTCTCCCATCAGGGGGAGCTTTCACATTTGGGCAGTTCTTC. Residues: CASLPSGGAFTFGQFF.

The chain uses TRBV19 and TRBJ2-1; no definite D call. The CDR3 has 16 residues. Germline CDR1 reads LNHDA; CDR2 reads SQIVND (reference sequence). The V end was cut by 0 bases, the J end by 0 bases, with 9 bases between. For the CDR3, the DNA is TGTGCCAGTAGTATAGACAGCGCCGACTCCTACAATGAGCAGTTCTTC. This sequence encodes CASSIDSADSYNEQFF. Full variable domain (outside the CDR3, taken from reference TRBV19 and TRBJ2-1): DGGITQSPKYLFRKEGQNVTLSCEQNLNHDAMYWYRQDPGQGLRLIYYSQIVNDFQKGDIAEGYSVSREKKESFPLTVTSAQKNPTAFYLCASSIDSADSYNEQFFGPGTRLTVL.

V is TRBV27 and J is TRBJ2-7; no clear D. CDR1 and CDR2 (germline): MNHEY, SMNVEV (reference sequence). Trimming shortened V by 3 bases and J by 5 bases, and 8 bases separated the two germline ends. The CDR3 totals 12 residues. The DNA for the CDR3 is TGTGCCAGCAGTTTCCGCCTCCACGAGCAGTACTTC. Translated, it gives CASSFRLHEQYF.